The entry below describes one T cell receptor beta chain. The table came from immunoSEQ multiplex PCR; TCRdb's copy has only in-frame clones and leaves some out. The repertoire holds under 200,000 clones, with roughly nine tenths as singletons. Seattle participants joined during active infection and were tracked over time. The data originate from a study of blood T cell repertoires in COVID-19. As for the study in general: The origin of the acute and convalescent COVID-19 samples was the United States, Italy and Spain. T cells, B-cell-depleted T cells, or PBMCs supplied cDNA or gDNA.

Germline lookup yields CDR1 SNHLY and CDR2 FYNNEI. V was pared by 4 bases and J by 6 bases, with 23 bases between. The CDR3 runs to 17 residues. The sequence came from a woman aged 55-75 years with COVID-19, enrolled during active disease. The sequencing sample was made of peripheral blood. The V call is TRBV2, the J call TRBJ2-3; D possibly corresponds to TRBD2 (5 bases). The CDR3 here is CASSVLFRPDSGDTQYF. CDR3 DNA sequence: TGTGCCAGCAGTGTGTTATTTAGGCCGGACTCGGGTGATACGCAGTATTTT. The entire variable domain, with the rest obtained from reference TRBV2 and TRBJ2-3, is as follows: EPEVTQTPSHQVTQMGQEVILRCVPISNHLYFYWYRQILGQKVEFLVSFYNNEISEKSEIFDDQFSVERPDGSNFTLKIRSTKLEDSAMYFCASSVLFRPDSGDTQYFGPGTRLTVL.